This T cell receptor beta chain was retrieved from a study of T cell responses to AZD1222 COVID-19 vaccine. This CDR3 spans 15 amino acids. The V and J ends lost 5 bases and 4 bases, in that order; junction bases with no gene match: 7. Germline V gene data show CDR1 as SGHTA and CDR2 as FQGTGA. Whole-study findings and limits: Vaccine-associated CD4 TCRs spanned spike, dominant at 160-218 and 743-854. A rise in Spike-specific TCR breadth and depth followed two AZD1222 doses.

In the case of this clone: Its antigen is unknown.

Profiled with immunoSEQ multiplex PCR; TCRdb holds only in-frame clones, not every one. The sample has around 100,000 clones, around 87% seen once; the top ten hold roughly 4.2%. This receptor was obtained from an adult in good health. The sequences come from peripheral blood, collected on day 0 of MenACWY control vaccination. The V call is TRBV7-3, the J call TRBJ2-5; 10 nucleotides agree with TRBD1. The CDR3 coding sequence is TGTGCCAGCAGCACCGGGACAGGGGTGGGAGAGACCCAGTACTTC. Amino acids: CASSTGTGVGETQYF.